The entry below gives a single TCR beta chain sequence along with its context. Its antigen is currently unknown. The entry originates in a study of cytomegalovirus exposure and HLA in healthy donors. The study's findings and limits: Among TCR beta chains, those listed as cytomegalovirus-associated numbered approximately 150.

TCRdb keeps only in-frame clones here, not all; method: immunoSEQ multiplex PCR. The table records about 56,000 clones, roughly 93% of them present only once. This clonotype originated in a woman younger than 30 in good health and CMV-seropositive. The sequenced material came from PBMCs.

The CDR3 nucleotides read TGTGCCAGCAGCAGGGGACAGGGATGGGTAGACTATGGCTACACCTTC. Translating gives CASSRGQGWVDYGYTF. V usage is TRBV5-4 and J usage is TRBJ1-2; TRBD1 agrees at 9 bases. Germline assignment: CDR1 SGHNT and CDR2 YYREEE (reference sequence). The CDR3 runs 16 residues. J lost 3 bases, V lost 4 bases, and 10 bases had no gene match.